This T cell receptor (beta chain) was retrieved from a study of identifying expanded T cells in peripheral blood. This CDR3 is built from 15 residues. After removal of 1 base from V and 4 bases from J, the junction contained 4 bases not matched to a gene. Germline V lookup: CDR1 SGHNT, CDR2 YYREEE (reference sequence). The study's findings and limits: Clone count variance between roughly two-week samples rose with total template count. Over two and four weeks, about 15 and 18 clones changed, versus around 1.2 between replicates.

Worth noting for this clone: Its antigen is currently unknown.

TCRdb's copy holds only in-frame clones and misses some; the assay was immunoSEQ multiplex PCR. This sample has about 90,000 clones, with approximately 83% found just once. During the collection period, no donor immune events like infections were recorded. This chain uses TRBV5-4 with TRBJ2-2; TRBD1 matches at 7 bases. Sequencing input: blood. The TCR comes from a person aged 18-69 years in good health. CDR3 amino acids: CASSLTGALTGELFF. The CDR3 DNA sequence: TGTGCCAGCAGCTTGACAGGGGCTCTCACCGGGGAGCTGTTTTTT.